This T cell receptor (beta chain) was sequenced for a study of T cells in tuberculosis (dated by TCRdb to 2017 to 2018). Broadly, across the study: The study combined CD1B tetramers and high-throughput TCR immunosequencing to characterize T cells specific for the mycobacterial lipid antigen glucose monomycolate (GMM). Overall study results and their limits: The stringent sort gate may have missed T cells binding the CD1B-GMM tetramer with low affinity.

Comments on this clone: No base quality values were provided; no much bigger clone lies one nucleotide off.

CDR1 PRHDT and CDR2 FYEKMQ are derived from the germline V gene (reference sequence). Spanning cysteine to phenylalanine, the CDR3 consists of 12 amino acids. Only the CDR3 part of the read is kept: 36 bases, read in frame from the first base. V sheds 6 bases and J sheds 9 bases, leaving 12 bases between their ends. PBMC were thawed, rested overnight, stained with GMM-loaded CD1B tetramer, a Live/Dead dye and anti-CD3, and then sorted on a FACS Aria II. The CD1B tetramers were loaded with C32 glucose monomycolate that had been purified from Rhodococcus equi. PBMC used for tetramer sorting had been depleted of CD14-expressing monocytes for a separate study before cryopreservation. Roughly 100,000 tetramer-negative cells were sorted from each donor and analyzed alongside the tetramer-positive cells. GMM-loaded CD1B tetramers were used to sort antigen-specific T cells from four healthy South African adults.

TCR-alpha and TCR-beta chains were sequenced unpaired, so chain pairing information was not available. TCR libraries were generated with the immunoSEQ multiplex PCR assay, using TCR-beta and/or TCR-alpha/delta assays for each sample. The Illumina high-throughput platform was used to sequence the amplified TCR libraries. The paper's processing steps were these. Clustering and dimensionality reduction relied on pairwise TCRdist distances among GMM-specific receptors from T cells that were either sorted ex vivo or expanded in vitro. Sequence motifs, defined by gene usage and CDR3 content, were tested for enrichment in tetramer-positive compared with tetramer-negative populations. TCRdb re-hosts the immuneACCESS table, in-frame sequences only. Its copies lack some clones; in the studies checked, an unresolved V gene accounts for under half of them, and the cause for the rest is not known. Clone size and V and J calls were adopted from that table, with D and trimming inferred from the DNA. The sample has around 60,000 clones on record, 81% of them singletons. Together, the top ten hold over 10% of the sample.

This sequence was found in an adult woman with latent tuberculosis. The sequencing input was CD1b-GMM tetramer-negative cells sorted from PBMCs. Sample cell subset or site, as interpreted from the label and publication: T cells not binding CD1B-GMM tetramer, sorted from same donor. The receptor chain draws on TRBV13 and TRBJ2-1; the D gene is perhaps TRBD2, from 7 matching bases. The base sequence is TGTGCCAGCAGTGGGGGGGGGCGTGAGCAGTTCTTC. This encodes CASSGGGREQFF.